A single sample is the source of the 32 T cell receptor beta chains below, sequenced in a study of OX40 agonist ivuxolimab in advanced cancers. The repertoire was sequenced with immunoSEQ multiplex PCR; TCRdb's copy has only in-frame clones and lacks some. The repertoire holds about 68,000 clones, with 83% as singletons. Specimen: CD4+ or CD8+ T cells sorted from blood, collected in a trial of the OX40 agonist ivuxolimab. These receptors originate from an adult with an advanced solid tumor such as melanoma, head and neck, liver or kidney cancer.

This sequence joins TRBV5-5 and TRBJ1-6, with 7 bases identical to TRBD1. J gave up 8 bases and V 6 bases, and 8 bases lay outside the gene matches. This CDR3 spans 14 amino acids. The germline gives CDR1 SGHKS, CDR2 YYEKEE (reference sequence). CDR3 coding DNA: TGTGCCAGCACCCCTCAGGGGGGGGATTCACCCCTCCACTTT. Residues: CASTPQGGDSPLHF.

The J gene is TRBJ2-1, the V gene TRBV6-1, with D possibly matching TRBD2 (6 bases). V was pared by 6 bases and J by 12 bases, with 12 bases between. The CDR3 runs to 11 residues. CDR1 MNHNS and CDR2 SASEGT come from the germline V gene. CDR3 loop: CASRGLPVQFF. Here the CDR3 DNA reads TGTGCCAGCAGGGGACTGCCTGTGCAGTTCTTC.

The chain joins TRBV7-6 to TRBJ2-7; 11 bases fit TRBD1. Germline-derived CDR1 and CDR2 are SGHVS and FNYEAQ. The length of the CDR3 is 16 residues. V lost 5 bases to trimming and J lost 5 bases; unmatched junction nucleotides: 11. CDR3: CASSTYTGTGGNEQYF. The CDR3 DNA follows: TGTGCCAGCAGCACCTACACAGGGACAGGGGGGAACGAGCAGTACTTC.

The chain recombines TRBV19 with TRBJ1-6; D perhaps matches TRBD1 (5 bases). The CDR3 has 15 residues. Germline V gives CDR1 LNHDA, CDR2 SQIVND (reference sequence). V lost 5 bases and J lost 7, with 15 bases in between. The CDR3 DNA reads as TGTGCCAGTAGTCGGGGGGGTTGGCCCAATTCACCCCTCCACTTT. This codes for CASSRGGWPNSPLHF. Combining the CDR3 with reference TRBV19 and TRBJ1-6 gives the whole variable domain DGGITQSPKYLFRKEGQNVTLSCEQNLNHDAMYWYRQDPGQGLRLIYYSQIVNDFQKGDIAEGYSVSREKKESFPLTVTSAQKNPTAFYLCASSRGGWPNSPLHFGNGTRLTVT.

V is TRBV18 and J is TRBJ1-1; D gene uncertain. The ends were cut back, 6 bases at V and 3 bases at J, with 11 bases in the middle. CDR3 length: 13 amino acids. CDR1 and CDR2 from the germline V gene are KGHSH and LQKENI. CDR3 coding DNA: TGTGCCAGCTCCCGCGGGTTGGACACTGAAGCTTTCTTT. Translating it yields CASSRGLDTEAFF.

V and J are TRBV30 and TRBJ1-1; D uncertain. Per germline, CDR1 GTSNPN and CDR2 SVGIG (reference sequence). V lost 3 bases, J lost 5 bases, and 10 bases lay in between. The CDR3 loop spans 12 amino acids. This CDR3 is CAWSPLGTEAFF. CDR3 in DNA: TGTGCCTGGAGCCCTCTGGGGACTGAAGCTTTCTTT.

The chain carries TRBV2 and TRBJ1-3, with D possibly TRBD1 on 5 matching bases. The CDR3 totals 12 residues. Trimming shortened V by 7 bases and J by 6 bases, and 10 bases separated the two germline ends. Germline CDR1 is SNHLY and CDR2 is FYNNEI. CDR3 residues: CASNSRENTIYF. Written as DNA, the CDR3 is TGTGCCAGCAATAGCAGGGAAAACACCATATATTTT.

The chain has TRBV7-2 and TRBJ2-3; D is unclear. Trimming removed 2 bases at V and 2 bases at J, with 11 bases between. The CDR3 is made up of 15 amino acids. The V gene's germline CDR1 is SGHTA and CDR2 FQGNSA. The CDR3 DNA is TGTGCCAGCAGCTTAAGGCGATCCGACACAGATACGCAGTATTTT. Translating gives CASSLRRSDTDTQYF.

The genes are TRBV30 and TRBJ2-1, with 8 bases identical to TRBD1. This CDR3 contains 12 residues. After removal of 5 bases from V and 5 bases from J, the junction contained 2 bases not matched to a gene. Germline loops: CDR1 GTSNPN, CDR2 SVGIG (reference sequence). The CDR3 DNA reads TGTGCCTGGGGACAGGGCAACAATGAGCAGTTCTTC. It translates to CAWGQGNNEQFF.

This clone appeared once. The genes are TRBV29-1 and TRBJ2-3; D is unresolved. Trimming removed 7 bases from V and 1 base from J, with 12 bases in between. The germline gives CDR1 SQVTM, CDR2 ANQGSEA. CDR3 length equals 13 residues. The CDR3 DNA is TGCAGCGCGTACCGGCTGGGCACAGATACGCAGTATTTT. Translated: CSAYRLGTDTQYF.

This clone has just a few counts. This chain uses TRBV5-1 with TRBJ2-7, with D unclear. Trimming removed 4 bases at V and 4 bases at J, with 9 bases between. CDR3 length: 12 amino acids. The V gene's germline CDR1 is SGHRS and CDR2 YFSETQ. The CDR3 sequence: CASSATRYEQYF. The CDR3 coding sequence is TGCGCCAGCAGCGCGACTCGTTACGAGCAGTACTTC.

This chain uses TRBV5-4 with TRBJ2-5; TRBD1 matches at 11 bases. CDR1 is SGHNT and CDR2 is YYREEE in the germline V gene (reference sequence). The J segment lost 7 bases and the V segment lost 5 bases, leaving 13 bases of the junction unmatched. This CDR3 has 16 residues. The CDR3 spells CASRLGTGGLYGTQYF. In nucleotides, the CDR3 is TGTGCCAGCAGACTTGGGACAGGGGGGCTTTATGGGACCCAGTACTTC.

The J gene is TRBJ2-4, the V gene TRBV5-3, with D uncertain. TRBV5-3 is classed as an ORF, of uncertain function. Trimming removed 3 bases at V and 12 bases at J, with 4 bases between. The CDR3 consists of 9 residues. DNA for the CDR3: TGTGCCAGAAGCTCCTGTCAGTACTTC. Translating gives CARSSCQYF.

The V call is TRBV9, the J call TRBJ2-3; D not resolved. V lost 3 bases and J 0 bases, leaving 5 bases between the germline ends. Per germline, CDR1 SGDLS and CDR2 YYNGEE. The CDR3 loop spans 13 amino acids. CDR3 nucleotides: TGTGCCAGCAGCGGACCTAGCACAGATACGCAGTATTTT. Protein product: CASSGPSTDTQYF.

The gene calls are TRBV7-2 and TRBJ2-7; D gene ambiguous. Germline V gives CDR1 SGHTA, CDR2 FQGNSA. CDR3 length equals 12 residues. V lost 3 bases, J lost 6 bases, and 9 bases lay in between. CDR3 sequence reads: CASSLVAPEQYF. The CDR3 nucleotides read TGTGCCAGCAGCTTGGTCGCACCCGAGCAGTACTTC.

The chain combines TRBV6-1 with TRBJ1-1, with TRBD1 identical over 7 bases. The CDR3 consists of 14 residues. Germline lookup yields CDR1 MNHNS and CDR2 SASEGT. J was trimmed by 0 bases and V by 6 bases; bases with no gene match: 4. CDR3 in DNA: TGTGCCAGCAGCTGGGACAGATTGAACACTGAAGCTTTCTTT. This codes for CASSWDRLNTEAFF.

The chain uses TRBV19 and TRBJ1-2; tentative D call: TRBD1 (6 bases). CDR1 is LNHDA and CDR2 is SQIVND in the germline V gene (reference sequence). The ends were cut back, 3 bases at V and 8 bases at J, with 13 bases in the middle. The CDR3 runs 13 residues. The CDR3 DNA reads TGTGCCAGTAGTATGTTGGGGGCCGGAGGCTACACCTTC. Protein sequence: CASSMLGAGGYTF. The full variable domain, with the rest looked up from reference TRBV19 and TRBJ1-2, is DGGITQSPKYLFRKEGQNVTLSCEQNLNHDAMYWYRQDPGQGLRLIYYSQIVNDFQKGDIAEGYSVSREKKESFPLTVTSAQKNPTAFYLCASSMLGAGGYTFGSGTRLTVV.

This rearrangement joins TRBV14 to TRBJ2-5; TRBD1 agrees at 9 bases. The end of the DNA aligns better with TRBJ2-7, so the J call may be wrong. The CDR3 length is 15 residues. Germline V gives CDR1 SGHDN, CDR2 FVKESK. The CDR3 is CASSQSPHRGHEQYF. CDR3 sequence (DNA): TGTGCCAGCAGCCAATCCCCCCACAGGGGGCACGAGCAGTACTTC.

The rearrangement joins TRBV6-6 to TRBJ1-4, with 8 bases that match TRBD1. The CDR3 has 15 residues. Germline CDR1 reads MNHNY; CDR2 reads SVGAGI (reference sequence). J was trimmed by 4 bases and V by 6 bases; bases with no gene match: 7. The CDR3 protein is CASSADRVLNEKLFF. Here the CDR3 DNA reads TGTGCCAGCAGCGCGGACAGGGTTCTTAATGAAAAACTGTTTTTT.

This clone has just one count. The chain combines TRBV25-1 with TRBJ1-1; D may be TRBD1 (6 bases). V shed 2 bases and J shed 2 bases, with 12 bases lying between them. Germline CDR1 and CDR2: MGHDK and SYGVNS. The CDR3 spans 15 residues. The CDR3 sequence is CASSEVDRFNTEAFF. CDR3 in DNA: TGTGCCAGCAGTGAAGTCGACAGGTTCAACACTGAAGCTTTCTTT.

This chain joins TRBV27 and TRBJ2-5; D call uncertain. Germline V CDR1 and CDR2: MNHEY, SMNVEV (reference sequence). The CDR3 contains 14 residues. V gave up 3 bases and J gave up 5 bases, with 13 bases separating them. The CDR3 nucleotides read TGTGCCAGCAGTTTGATAACACCCCCGGAGACCCAGTACTTC. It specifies CASSLITPPETQYF.

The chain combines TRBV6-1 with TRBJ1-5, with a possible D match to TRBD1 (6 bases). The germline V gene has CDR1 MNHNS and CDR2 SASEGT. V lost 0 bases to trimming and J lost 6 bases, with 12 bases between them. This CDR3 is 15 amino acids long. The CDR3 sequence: CASSEARGRGQPQHF. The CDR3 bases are TGTGCCAGCAGTGAAGCGCGGGGGCGCGGTCAGCCCCAGCATTTT.

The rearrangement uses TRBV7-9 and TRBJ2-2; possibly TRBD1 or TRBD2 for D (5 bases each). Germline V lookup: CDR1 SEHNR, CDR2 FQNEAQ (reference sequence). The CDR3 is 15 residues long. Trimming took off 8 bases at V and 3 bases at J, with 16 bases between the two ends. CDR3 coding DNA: TGTGCCAGCGAAGAGGGGAACACCGACACCGGGGAGCTGTTTTTT. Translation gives CASEEGNTDTGELFF. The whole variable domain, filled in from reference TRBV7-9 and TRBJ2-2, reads DTGVSQNPRHKITKRGQNVTFRCDPISEHNRLYWYRQTLGQGPEFLTYFQNEAQLEKSRLLSDRFSAERPKGSFSTLEIQRTEQGDSAMYLCASEEGNTDTGELFFGEGSRLTVL.

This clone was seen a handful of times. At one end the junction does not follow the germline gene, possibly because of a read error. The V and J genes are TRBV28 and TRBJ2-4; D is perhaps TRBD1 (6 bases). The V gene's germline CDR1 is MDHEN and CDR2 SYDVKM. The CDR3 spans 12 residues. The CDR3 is CASSSPSQGRNF. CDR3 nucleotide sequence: TGTGCCAGCAGTTCCCCCTCACAGGGAAGGAACTTC.

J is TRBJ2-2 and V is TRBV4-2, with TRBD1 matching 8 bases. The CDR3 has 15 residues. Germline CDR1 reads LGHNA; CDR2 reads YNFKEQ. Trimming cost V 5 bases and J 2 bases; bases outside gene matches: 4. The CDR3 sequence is CASSSDRENTGELFF. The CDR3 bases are TGTGCCAGCAGCTCGGACAGGGAAAACACCGGGGAGCTGTTTTTT.

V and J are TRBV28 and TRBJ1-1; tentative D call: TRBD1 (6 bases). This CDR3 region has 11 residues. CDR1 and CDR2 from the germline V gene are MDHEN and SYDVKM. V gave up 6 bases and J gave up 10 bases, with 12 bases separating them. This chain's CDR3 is CASSSGVGAFF. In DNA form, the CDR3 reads TGTGCCAGCAGCTCAGGGGTCGGAGCTTTCTTT. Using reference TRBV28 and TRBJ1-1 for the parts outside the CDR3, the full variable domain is DVKVTQSSRYLVKRTGEKVFLECVQDMDHENMFWYRQDPGLGLRLIYFSYDVKMKEKGDIPEGYSVSREKKERFSLILESASTNQTSMYLCASSSGVGAFFGQGTRLTVV.

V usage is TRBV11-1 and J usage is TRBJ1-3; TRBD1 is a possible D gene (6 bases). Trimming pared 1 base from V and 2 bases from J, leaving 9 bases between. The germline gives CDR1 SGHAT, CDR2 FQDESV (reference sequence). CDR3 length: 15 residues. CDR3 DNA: TGTGCCAGCAGCTTAGTACAGGGTACTGGAAACACCATATATTTT. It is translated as CASSLVQGTGNTIYF.

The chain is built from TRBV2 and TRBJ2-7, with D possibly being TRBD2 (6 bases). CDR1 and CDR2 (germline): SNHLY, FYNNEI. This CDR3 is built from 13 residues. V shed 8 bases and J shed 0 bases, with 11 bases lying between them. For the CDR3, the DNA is TGTGCCAGCGGAGGGGTAAGCTCCTACGAGCAGTACTTC. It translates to CASGGVSSYEQYF.

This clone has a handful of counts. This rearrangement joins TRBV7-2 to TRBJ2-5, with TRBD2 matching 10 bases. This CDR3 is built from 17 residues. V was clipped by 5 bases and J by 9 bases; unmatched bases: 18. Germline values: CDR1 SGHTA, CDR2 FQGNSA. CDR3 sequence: CASSRSVTAGGLVAQYF. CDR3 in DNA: TGTGCCAGCAGCCGCTCCGTAACAGCGGGGGGGCTTGTGGCCCAGTACTTC.

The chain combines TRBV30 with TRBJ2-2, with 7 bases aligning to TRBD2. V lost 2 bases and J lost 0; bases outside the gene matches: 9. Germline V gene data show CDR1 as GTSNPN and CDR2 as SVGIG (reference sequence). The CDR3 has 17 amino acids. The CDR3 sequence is CAWSLWSGATNTGELFF. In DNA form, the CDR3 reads TGTGCCTGGAGTTTATGGAGCGGGGCAACGAACACCGGGGAGCTGTTTTTT. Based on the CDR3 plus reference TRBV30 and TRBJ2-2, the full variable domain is SQTIHQWPATLVQPVGSPLSLECTVEGTSNPNLYWYRQAAGRGLQLLFYSVGIGQISSEVPQNLSASRPQDRQFILSSKKLLLSDSGFYLCAWSLWSGATNTGELFFGEGSRLTVL.

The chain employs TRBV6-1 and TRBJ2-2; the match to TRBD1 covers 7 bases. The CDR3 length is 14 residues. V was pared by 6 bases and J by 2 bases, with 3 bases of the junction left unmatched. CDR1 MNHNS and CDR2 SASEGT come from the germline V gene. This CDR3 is CASRGTVNTGELFF. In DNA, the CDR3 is TGTGCCAGCAGAGGGACAGTTAACACCGGGGAGCTGTTTTTT.

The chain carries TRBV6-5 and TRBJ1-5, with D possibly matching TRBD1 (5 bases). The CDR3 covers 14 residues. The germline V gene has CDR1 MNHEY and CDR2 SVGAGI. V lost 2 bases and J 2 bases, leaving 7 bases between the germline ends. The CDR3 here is CASSYGAGNQPQHF. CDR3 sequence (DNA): TGTGCCAGCAGTTACGGGGCAGGCAATCAGCCCCAGCATTTT.